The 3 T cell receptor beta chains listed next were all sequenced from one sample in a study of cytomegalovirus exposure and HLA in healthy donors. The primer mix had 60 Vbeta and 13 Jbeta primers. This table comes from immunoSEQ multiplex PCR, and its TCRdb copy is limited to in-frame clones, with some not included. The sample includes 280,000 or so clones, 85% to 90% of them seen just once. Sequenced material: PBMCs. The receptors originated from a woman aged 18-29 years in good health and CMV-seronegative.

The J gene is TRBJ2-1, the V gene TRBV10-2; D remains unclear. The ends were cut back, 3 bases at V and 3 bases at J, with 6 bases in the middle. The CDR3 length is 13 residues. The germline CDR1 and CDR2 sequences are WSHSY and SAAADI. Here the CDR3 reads CASSELLYNEQFF. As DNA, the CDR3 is TGCGCCAGCAGTGAACTCCTCTACAATGAGCAGTTCTTC.

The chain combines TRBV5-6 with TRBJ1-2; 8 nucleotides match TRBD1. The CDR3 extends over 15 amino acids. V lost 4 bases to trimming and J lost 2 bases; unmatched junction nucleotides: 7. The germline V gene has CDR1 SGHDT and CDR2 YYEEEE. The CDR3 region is CASSGGTGINYGYTF. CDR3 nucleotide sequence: TGTGCCAGCAGCGGGGGGACAGGAATCAACTATGGCTACACCTTC.

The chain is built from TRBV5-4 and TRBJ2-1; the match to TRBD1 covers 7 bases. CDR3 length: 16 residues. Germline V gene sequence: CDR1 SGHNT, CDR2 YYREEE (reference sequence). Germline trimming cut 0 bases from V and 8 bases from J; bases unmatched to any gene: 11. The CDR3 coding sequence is TGTGCCAGCAGCTTGGAGGTGGACAGGCTGAGGGATGAGCAGTTCTTC. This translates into CASSLEVDRLRDEQFF.